The present T cell receptor (beta chain) was sequenced within a study of CD8 T cells in Susac syndrome. Trimming cost V 4 bases and J 3 bases, with 7 bases left between them. The CDR3 is 13 residues long. CD8+ and CD4+ T cells from blood underwent TCR beta sequencing. Each Susac syndrome patient had definite or probable disease by recently defined criteria. A remark on this clonotype: The target antigen is unknown.

Notes on the study in general: The TCR sequencing and HLA analysis in the study involved a relatively small number of individuals, as the study acknowledged.

RNA was extracted with the RNeasy kit, and a quantity of about 0.45 to 1 ug was reverse transcribed using random hexamers. By means of immunoSEQ multiplex PCR, TCR beta CDR3 spanning 54 Vbeta and 13 Jbeta underwent amplification. Each CDR3 protein is one row after TCRdb ran MiXCR on the immunoSEQ multiplex PCR reads. The sample holds some 130,000 distinct CDR3 sequences, about 95% seen once. Specimen: CD8+ T cells from PBMCs. The chain couples TRBV12-3 or TRBV12-4 to TRBJ2-4; the D gene is possibly TRBD2 (6 bases). This TCR was recovered from a human donor with Susac syndrome. The CDR3 DNA reads as TGTGCCAGCAGTTCGGGACTCAAAAACATTCAGTACTTC. It specifies CASSSGLKNIQYF.